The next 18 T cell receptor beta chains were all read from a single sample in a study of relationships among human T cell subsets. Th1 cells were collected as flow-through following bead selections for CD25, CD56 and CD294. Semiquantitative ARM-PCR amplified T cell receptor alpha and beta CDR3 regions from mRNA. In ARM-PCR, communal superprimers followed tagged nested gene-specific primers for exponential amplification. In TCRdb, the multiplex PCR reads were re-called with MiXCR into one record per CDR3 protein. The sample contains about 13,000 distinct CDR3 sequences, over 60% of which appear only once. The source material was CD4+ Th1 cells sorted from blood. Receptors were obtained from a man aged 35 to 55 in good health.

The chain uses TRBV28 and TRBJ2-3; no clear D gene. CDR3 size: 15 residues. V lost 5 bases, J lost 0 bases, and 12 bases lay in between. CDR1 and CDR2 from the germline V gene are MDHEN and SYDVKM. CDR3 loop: CASSPPGASTDTQYF. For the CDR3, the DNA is TGTGCCAGCAGTCCCCCTGGCGCAAGCACAGATACGCAGTATTTT.

The CDR3: CAASSGQGDGYTF. CDR3 bases: TGTGCCGCGAGCTCGGGACAGGGGGATGGCTACACCTTC. The V gene is TRBV10-3, the J gene TRBJ1-2; 11 nucleotides line up with TRBD1. The CDR3 length is 13 residues. Germline V gene data show CDR1 as ENHRY and CDR2 as SYGVKD. The J segment lost 6 bases and the V segment lost 11 bases, leaving 8 bases of the junction unmatched.

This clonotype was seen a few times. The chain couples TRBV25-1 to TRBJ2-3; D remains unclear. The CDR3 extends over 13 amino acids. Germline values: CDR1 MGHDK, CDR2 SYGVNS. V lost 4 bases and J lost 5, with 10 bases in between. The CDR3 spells CASSAGPGDTQYF. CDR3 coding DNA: TGTGCCAGCAGTGCCGGACCCGGAGATACGCAGTATTTT.

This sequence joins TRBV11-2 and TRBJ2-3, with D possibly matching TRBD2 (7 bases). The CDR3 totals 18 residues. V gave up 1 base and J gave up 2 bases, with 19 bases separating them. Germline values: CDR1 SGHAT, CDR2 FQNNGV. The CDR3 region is CASSLGRGRGPLTDTQYF. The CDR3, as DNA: TGTGCCAGCAGCTTAGGTCGCGGGCGGGGGCCCCTCACAGATACGCAGTATTTT.

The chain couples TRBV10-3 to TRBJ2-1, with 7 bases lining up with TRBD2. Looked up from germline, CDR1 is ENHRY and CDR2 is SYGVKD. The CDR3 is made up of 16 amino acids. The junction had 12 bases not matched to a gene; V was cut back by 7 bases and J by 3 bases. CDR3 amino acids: CAINAPGGNFYNEQFF. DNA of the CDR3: TGTGCCATCAACGCTCCGGGGGGTAACTTCTACAATGAGCAGTTCTTC.

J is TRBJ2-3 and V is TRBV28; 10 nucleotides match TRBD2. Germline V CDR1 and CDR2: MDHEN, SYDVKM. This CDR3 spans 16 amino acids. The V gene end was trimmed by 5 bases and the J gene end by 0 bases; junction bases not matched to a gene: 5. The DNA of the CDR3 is TGTGCCAGCAGTGCCGGACTAGCGGCTAGCACAGATACGCAGTATTTT. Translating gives CASSAGLAASTDTQYF.

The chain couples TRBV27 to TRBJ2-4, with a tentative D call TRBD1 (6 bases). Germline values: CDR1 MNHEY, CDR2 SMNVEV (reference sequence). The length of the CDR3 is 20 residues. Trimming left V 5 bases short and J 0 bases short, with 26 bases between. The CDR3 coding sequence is TGTGCCAGCAGTCCCCGTGGGCTGACAGGTTGGTTCGTAGCCAAAAACATTCAGTACTTC. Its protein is CASSPRGLTGWFVAKNIQYF.

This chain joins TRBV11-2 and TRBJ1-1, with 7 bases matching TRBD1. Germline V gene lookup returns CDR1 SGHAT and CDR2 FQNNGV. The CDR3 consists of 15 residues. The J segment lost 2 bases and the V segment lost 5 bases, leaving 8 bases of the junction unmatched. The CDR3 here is CASSRTGTVNTEAFF. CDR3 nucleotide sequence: TGTGCCAGCAGCCGGACCGGGACAGTAAACACTGAAGCTTTCTTT.

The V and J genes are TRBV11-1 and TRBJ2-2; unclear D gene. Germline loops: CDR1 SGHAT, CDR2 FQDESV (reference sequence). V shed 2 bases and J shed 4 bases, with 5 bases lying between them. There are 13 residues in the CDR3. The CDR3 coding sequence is TGTGCCAGCAGCTTATATGCCACCGGGGAGCTGTTTTTT. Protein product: CASSLYATGELFF.

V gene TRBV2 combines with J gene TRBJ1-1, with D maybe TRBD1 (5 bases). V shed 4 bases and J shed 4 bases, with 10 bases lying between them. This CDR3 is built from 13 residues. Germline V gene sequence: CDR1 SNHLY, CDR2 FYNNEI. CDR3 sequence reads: CASSVQVLTEAFF. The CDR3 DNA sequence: TGTGCCAGCAGTGTACAGGTCCTCACTGAAGCTTTCTTT.

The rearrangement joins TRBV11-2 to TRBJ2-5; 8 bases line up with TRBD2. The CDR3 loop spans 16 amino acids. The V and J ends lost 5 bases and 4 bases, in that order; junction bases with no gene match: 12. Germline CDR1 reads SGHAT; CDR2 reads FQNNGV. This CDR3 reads CASSKDGTSRVETQYF. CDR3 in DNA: TGTGCCAGCAGCAAAGACGGGACTAGTAGGGTAGAGACCCAGTACTTC.

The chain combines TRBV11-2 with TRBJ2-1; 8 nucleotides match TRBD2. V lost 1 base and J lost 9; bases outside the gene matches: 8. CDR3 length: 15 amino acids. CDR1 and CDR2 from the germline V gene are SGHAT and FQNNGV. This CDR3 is CASSLGRGGQGEQFF. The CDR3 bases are TGTGCCAGCAGCTTAGGACGGGGGGGCCAGGGTGAGCAGTTCTTC. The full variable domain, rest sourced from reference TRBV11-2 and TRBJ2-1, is EAGVAQSPRYKIIEKRQSVAFWCNPISGHATLYWYQQILGQGPKLLIQFQNNGVVDDSQLPKDRFSAERLKGVDSTLKIQPAKLEDSAVYLCASSLGRGGQGEQFFGPGTRLTVL.

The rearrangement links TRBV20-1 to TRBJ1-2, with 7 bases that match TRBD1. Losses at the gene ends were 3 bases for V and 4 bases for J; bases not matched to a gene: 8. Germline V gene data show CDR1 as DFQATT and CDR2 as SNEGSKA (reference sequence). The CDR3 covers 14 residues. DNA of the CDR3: TGCAGTGCTAGCCCCGGACAGGCGAGCTATGGCTACACCTTC. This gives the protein CSASPGQASYGYTF.

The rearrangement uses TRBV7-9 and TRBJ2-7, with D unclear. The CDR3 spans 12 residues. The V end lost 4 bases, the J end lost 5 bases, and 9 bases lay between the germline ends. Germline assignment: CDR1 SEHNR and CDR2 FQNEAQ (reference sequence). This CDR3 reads CASSSQGHEQYF. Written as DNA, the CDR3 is TGTGCCAGCAGCTCCCAAGGGCACGAGCAGTACTTC. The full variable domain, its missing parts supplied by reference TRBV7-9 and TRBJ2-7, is DTGVSQNPRHKITKRGQNVTFRCDPISEHNRLYWYRQTLGQGPEFLTYFQNEAQLEKSRLLSDRFSAERPKGSFSTLEIQRTEQGDSAMYLCASSSQGHEQYFGPGTRLTVT.

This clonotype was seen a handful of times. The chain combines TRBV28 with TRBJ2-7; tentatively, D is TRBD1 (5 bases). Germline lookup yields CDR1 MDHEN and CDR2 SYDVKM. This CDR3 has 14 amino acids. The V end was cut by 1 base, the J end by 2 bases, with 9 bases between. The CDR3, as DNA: TGTGCCAGCAGTTTATCAGGGTTTCCCTACGAGCAGTACTTC. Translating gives CASSLSGFPYEQYF.

CDR3 coding DNA: TGTGCCAGCAGCCGATCGGACAGCTCTGGGGCCAACGTCCTGACTTTC. Its translation: CASSRSDSSGANVLTF. The chain combines TRBV6-5 with TRBJ2-6; possibly TRBD1 for D (6 bases). The CDR3 spans 16 residues. The V end was cut by 6 bases, the J end by 0 bases, with 12 bases between. CDR1 is MNHEY, CDR2 SVGAGI, per germline.

Written as DNA, the CDR3 is TGTGCCAGCAGCCCCGCTATTAATGAGCAGTTCTTC. Translated, it gives CASSPAINEQFF. J is TRBJ2-1 and V is TRBV7-6; D call uncertain. Trimming removed 5 bases at V and 7 bases at J, with 9 bases between. In germline, CDR1 is SGHVS, CDR2 FNYEAQ. The CDR3 runs 12 residues.

The CDR3 bases are TGCAGTGCAGCAGCTAGCGGAAACCCCCGAGAGCTGTTTTTT. It is translated as CSAAASGNPRELFF. This sequence joins TRBV20-1 and TRBJ2-2, with 7 bases that match TRBD2. Germline V gene lookup returns CDR1 DFQATT and CDR2 SNEGSKA (reference sequence). Trimming took 6 bases from V and 11 from J; bases not matched to a gene: 15. The CDR3 contains 14 residues.